This entry lists 20 T cell receptor beta chains sequenced from one sample in a study of shared clonotypes between healthy human individuals. Measured with immunoSEQ multiplex PCR; TCRdb has only the in-frame clones, and not every one. The sample has 2 million to 3 million clones, over 85% seen once. Sequencing was done on a sample of naive CD4+ T cells sorted from blood. The subset is: CD45RA+ positively selected. The receptors derive from a man between 18 and 35 years old in good health.

This clone was recorded once. The chain links TRBV6-1 to TRBJ1-1; the D gene is possibly TRBD1 (5 bases). Deletions cut 6 bases from V and 5 bases from J, with 13 bases between. The CDR3 runs to 13 residues. Germline V gene data show CDR1 as MNHNS and CDR2 as SASEGT. As DNA, the CDR3 is TGTGCCAGCAGAGGCGCCGGGGGAACTGAAGCTTTCTTT. Protein product: CASRGAGGTEAFF.

This CDR3 is CASSFPGLAGREDQETQYF. The CDR3 DNA reads as TGTGCCAGCAGCTTTCCGGGACTAGCGGGGCGGGAGGACCAAGAGACCCAGTACTTC. V gene TRBV5-4 combines with J gene TRBJ2-5, with 13 bases matching TRBD2. Germline loops: CDR1 SGHNT, CDR2 YYREEE (reference sequence). V lost 2 bases, J lost 0 bases, and 10 bases stayed unmatched. CDR3 size: 19 residues.

This clone was recorded only once. The V and J genes are TRBV28 and TRBJ1-1, with 11 bases lining up with TRBD1. The CDR3 totals 15 residues. Germline CDR1 and CDR2: MDHEN and SYDVKM. V shed 5 bases and J 8 bases; nucleotides not matched to a gene: 10. This chain's CDR3 is CASSGAGQGGREAFF. The DNA for the CDR3 is TGTGCCAGCAGTGGTGCGGGACAGGGGGGGAGAGAAGCTTTCTTT.

The chain combines TRBV12-5 with TRBJ2-2; TRBD2 aligns across 9 bases. CDR1 is LGHNT and CDR2 is FRNRAP in the germline V gene. J was trimmed by 3 bases and V by 9 bases; bases with no gene match: 5. The CDR3 has 14 amino acids. CDR3 protein: CASSGLADTGELFF. In DNA form, the CDR3 reads TGTGCTAGCTCGGGACTAGCTGACACCGGGGAGCTGTTTTTT.

This sequence joins TRBV12-5 and TRBJ2-7; D might be TRBD2 (5 bases). CDR3 length: 16 amino acids. V lost 5 bases and J lost 0, with 17 bases in between. Germline V gives CDR1 LGHNT, CDR2 FRNRAP. DNA for the CDR3: TGTGCTAGTGGTGACGCGGGTAAGACGAGCTCCTACGAGCAGTACTTC. Translating gives CASGDAGKTSSYEQYF. Filled out from reference TRBV12-5 and TRBJ2-7, the complete variable domain reads DARVTQTPRHKVTEMGQEVTMRCQPILGHNTVFWYRQTMMQGLELLAYFRNRAPLDDSGMPKDRFSAEMPDATLATLKIQPSEPRDSAVYFCASGDAGKTSSYEQYFGPGTRLTVT.

The CDR3 nucleotides read TGTGCCAGCAGTTTAGAGACGGATCTTCCCCTCCACTTT. Amino acid sequence: CASSLETDLPLHF. J is TRBJ1-6 and V is TRBV27; D ambiguous. The CDR3 spans 13 residues. Germline V CDR1 and CDR2: MNHEY, SMNVEV (reference sequence). With 2 bases removed from V and 13 bases from J, the gap between germline ends came to 12 bases.

This chain joins TRBV27 and TRBJ2-1; 10 bases map to TRBD1. V shed 0 bases, J shed 5 bases, and the junction held 4 bases outside the gene matches. Germline V CDR1 and CDR2: MNHEY, SMNVEV (reference sequence). CDR3 size: 16 residues. CDR3 sequence reads: CASSLSGTGAHNEQFF. For the CDR3, the DNA is TGTGCCAGCAGTTTATCGGGGACAGGGGCCCACAATGAGCAGTTCTTC.

The chain uses TRBV11-2 and TRBJ2-7; 10 bases map to TRBD1. From germline, CDR1 is SGHAT and CDR2 FQNNGV. J gave up 6 bases and V 4 bases, and 9 bases lay outside the gene matches. The CDR3 has 15 residues. For the CDR3, the DNA is TGTGCCAGCAGCTACCAACCGACAGGGGGCTCCGAGCAGTACTTC. Translated: CASSYQPTGGSEQYF.

The rearrangement uses TRBV2 and TRBJ2-5, with D tentatively TRBD2 (6 bases). Trimming removed 2 bases from V and 13 bases from J, with 14 bases in between. The CDR3 length is 12 residues. CDR1 is SNHLY and CDR2 is FYNNEI in the germline V gene. DNA of the CDR3: TGTGCCAGCAGTGAATGGGTGGGACTGTGGTACTTC. It yields the protein CASSEWVGLWYF.

The rearrangement links TRBV30 to TRBJ2-7; 11 bases agree with TRBD2. Germline loops: CDR1 GTSNPN, CDR2 SVGIG (reference sequence). The CDR3 runs to 16 residues. V dropped 2 bases and J dropped 0; count of bases not matched to a gene: 6. The CDR3 reads CAWSPPGTSGSYEQYF. In DNA form, the CDR3 reads TGTGCCTGGAGTCCACCCGGGACTAGCGGCTCCTACGAGCAGTACTTC.

The rearrangement uses TRBV30 and TRBJ2-3; a possible D gene is TRBD2 (6 bases). Germline V gene data show CDR1 as GTSNPN and CDR2 as SVGIG (reference sequence). The CDR3 totals 15 residues. The V end lost 1 base, the J end lost 4 bases, and 15 bases lay between the germline ends. For the CDR3, the DNA is TGTGCCTGGAGTGCGGCAGCCAGGGAGGCAGATACGCAGTATTTT. As protein: CAWSAAAREADTQYF.

This clone was counted once. The gene calls are TRBV7-2 and TRBJ1-4; 7 bases match TRBD1. Trimming removed 5 bases from V and 3 bases from J; junction bases left unmatched: 6. The CDR3 is 15 amino acids. Germline loops: CDR1 SGHTA, CDR2 FQGNSA. The DNA of the CDR3 is TGTGCCAGCAGCCCCCAGGGGGATGCTAATGAAAAACTGTTTTTT. Its protein is CASSPQGDANEKLFF.

V gene TRBV19 combines with J gene TRBJ2-5, with a weak D call TRBD2 (6 bases). This CDR3 region has 16 residues. Germline CDR1 reads LNHDA; CDR2 reads SQIVND (reference sequence). The germline V and J ends were trimmed by 1 base and 1 base, with 13 bases remaining between them. CDR3 DNA sequence: TGTGCCAGTAGTATAGTAAGGGGACTCTCCCAAGAGACCCAGTACTTC. It is translated as CASSIVRGLSQETQYF. Full variable domain (rest looked up from reference TRBV19 and TRBJ2-5): DGGITQSPKYLFRKEGQNVTLSCEQNLNHDAMYWYRQDPGQGLRLIYYSQIVNDFQKGDIAEGYSVSREKKESFPLTVTSAQKNPTAFYLCASSIVRGLSQETQYFGPGTRLLVL.

This CDR3 reads CASSPPGTSGGEQYF. The CDR3 DNA reads as TGTGCCAGCAGTCCCCCCGGGACTAGCGGAGGCGAGCAGTACTTC. The chain links TRBV6-6 to TRBJ2-7; 11 nucleotides match TRBD2. J lost 6 bases, V lost 5 bases, and 9 bases had no gene match. The length of the CDR3 is 15 residues. Germline V lookup: CDR1 MNHNY, CDR2 SVGAGI (reference sequence).

The rearrangement joins TRBV5-1 to TRBJ1-1, with D tentatively TRBD1 (5 bases). Trimming shortened V by 7 bases and J by 1 base, and 14 bases separated the two germline ends. The CDR3 loop spans 14 amino acids. Germline CDR1 reads SGHRS; CDR2 reads YFSETQ. This CDR3 is CASGIGGTNTEAFF. CDR3 in DNA: TGCGCCAGCGGAATCGGGGGGACGAACACTGAAGCTTTCTTT.

The chain has TRBV18 and TRBJ2-7, with 7 nucleotides matching TRBD2. Germline lookup yields CDR1 KGHSH and CDR2 LQKENI. Trimming removed 11 bases from V and 7 bases from J; junction bases left unmatched: 11. This CDR3 is 12 amino acids long. The DNA of the CDR3 is TGTGCCCGGGAGGTGGGAGGGATGGAGCAGTACTTC. It translates to CAREVGGMEQYF. Together with reference TRBV18 and TRBJ2-7, the CDR3 gives the full variable domain: NAGVMQNPRHLVRRRGQEARLRCSPMKGHSHVYWYRQLPEEGLKFMVYLQKENIIDESGMPKERFSAEFPKEGPSILRIQQVVRGDSAAYFCAREVGGMEQYFGPGTRLTVT.

The chain couples TRBV9 to TRBJ2-7; 9 bases map to TRBD1. This CDR3 spans 15 amino acids. The J segment lost 0 bases and the V segment lost 4 bases, leaving 5 bases of the junction unmatched. Germline V gene data show CDR1 as SGDLS and CDR2 as YYNGEE. The CDR3 sequence is CASSPRDRVSYEQYF. The CDR3 DNA reads as TGTGCCAGCAGCCCGAGGGACAGGGTCTCCTACGAGCAGTACTTC.

The J gene is TRBJ1-4, the V gene TRBV28, with D possibly matching TRBD1 (6 bases). CDR1 and CDR2 from the germline V gene are MDHEN and SYDVKM. CDR3 length: 14 residues. The V end lost 8 bases, the J end lost 8 bases, and 18 bases lay between the germline ends. For the CDR3, the DNA is TGTGCCAGCGGGCTGCCGGGGGGGCGAGAAAAACTGTTTTTT. It is translated as CASGLPGGREKLFF.

The chain recombines TRBV23-1 with TRBJ2-2, with D hard to call. TRBV23-1 is placed among ORFs of uncertain function. The CDR3 runs to 12 residues. Trimming took off 3 bases at V and 6 bases at J, with 5 bases between the two ends. This CDR3 is CASSHQAGELFF. CDR3 nucleotides: TGCGCCAGCAGTCACCAGGCCGGGGAGCTGTTTTTT.

The V call is TRBV9, the J call TRBJ1-4; tentatively, D is TRBD1 (6 bases). Germline-derived CDR1 and CDR2 are SGDLS and YYNGEE. The CDR3 runs to 15 residues. V was trimmed by 3 bases and J by 8 bases, leaving 17 bases between them. In DNA form, the CDR3 reads TGTGCCAGCAGCGCGACGGGACAACCGAGGGAAAAACTGTTTTTT. It yields the protein CASSATGQPREKLFF.